This T cell receptor beta chain comes out of a study of T cell clonotyping in hematopoietic cell transplantation. General observations from the study: At the given depth, recipient repertoires were over 97% de novo clonotypes.

As for this clone: The antigen remains unidentified.

Profiling relied on immunoSEQ multiplex PCR, and the TCRdb table lists in-frame clones only, not all of them. This sample has nearly 9,500 clones; nearly 98% occur once, and the top ten carry roughly 2.3%. V was cut by 1 base and J by 4 bases, with 11 bases left in between. The germline V gene encodes CDR1 LGHNA and CDR2 YNFKEQ. This CDR3 region has 15 residues. The material was peripheral blood mononuclear cells, obtained 100 days after allogeneic stem cell transplant. This TCR was recovered from a male patient in his sixties who had an allogeneic stem cell transplant from a related donor, so the T cells may come from the graft donor. Some clones in this sample may be carry-over from other donors' samples. This rearrangement joins TRBV4-2 to TRBJ2-1; no reliable D call. The CDR3 DNA reads TGTGCCAGCAGCCAAGCCGCCTCAGATTACAATGAGCAGTTCTTC. Amino acids: CASSQAASDYNEQFF.